A selection of T cell receptor beta chains follows, all from one sample in a study of T cell responses to AZD1222 COVID-19 vaccine. Method: immunoSEQ multiplex PCR; TCRdb's copy keeps in-frame clones and lacks some. The table has 140,000 to 150,000 clones, about 90% seen once; the top ten hold roughly 3.9%. Sequenced here: peripheral blood, sampled 28 days after the second AZD1222 dose. The receptors shown here come from an adult who received the AZD1222 COVID-19 vaccine. Each CDR3 is given with its conserved first and last residue. The order of the fields is V gene, J gene, CDR3 length, CDR3 protein.

>TRBV18|TRBJ1-5|15
CASSPGTGVNQPQHF
>TRBV10-3|TRBJ1-5|16
CAISEPGDRTNQPQHF
>TRBV7-2|TRBJ1-6|15
CASSLLAGEYSPLHF
>TRBV28|TRBJ2-7|15
CASSFSGDPTYEQYF
>TRBV6-5|TRBJ2-7|15
CASSPHGQGIYEQYF
>TRBV12-3/TRBV12-4|TRBJ2-7|12
CASSGSGYEQYF
>TRBV27|TRBJ2-1|15
CASRLTRTGYNEQFF
>TRBV11-2|TRBJ1-1|14
CASSSKGRGEEAFF
>TRBV5-8|TRBJ2-5|15
CASSWGTGGGETQYF
>TRBV7-9|TRBJ2-5|13
CASSPDNQETQYF
>TRBV6-5|TRBJ1-4|11
CASSYTEKLFF
>TRBV5-5|TRBJ2-1|14
CASSSGTNYNEQFF
>TRBV18|TRBJ1-1|18
CASSPRAQGGPGNTEAFF
>TRBV5-1|TRBJ2-5|11
CASSLEETQYF
>TRBV9|TRBJ2-7|16
CASSVGSLARHYEQYF
>TRBV3-1/TRBV3-2|TRBJ2-1|17
CASSQLSGRSSYNEQFF
>TRBV27|TRBJ2-7|17
CASSPWGAAGEGYEQYF
>TRBV28|TRBJ1-2|12
CASTRTNYGYTF
>TRBV6-5|TRBJ1-1|16
CASSYSAGGENTEAFF
>TRBV10-1|TRBJ1-6|17
CASSVGKQEPGDSPLHF
>TRBV19|TRBJ1-5|16
CASSREQNRDNQPQHF
>TRBV10-3|TRBJ1-6|14
CAITMSSYNSPLHF
>TRBV18|TRBJ1-2|14
CASSESGPYYGYTF
>TRBV6-6|TRBJ2-3|14
CASRPGGSTDTQYF
>TRBV7-2|TRBJ2-5|14
CASSFDRGEETQYF
>TRBV19|TRBJ2-3|13
CASSIAFGDTQYF
>TRBV7-9|TRBJ1-3|16
CASSSIIPDSGNTIYF
>TRBV10-1|TRBJ2-2|20
CASTPFPGLAGDSNTGELFF
>TRBV7-3|TRBJ2-1|14
CASSLSRDYNEQFF
>TRBV6-5|TRBJ1-6|15
CASSYSVQVQSPLHF
>TRBV29-1|TRBJ1-2|14
CSAFSGGAGYGYTF
>TRBV28|TRBJ2-3|17
CASRASGRPSFTDTQYF
>TRBV29-1|TRBJ2-7|14
CSVSGTGGRYEQYF
>TRBV5-1|TRBJ1-2|15
CASSLGPPDRGSHTF
>TRBV5-1|TRBJ2-3|12
CASSLEAGTQYF
>TRBV27|TRBJ2-3|18
CASSNLGLLGPGTDTQYF
>TRBV9|TRBJ2-1|17
CASSVSSRAGGRNEQFF
>TRBV15|TRBJ1-3|16
CATSRGDSTFGNTIYF
>TRBV6-5|TRBJ2-7|14
CASSYAGGVYEQYF
>TRBV5-6|TRBJ1-2|16
CASSLKPSTGNYGYTF
>TRBV7-9|TRBJ2-3|17
CASSQKRGGPSTDTQYF
>TRBV3-1/TRBV3-2|TRBJ2-7|14
CASSGRDNSYEQYF
>TRBV7-9|TRBJ1-6|14
CASSLGGGNSPLHF
>TRBV6-2/TRBV6-3|TRBJ2-5|13
CASSYGGRGTQYF
>TRBV6-6|TRBJ1-2|16
CASLPPVYTGHYGYTF
>TRBV10-3|TRBJ1-1|15
CAISNDRGRNTEAFF
>TRBV7-8|TRBJ2-3|12
CASSLDTDTQYF
>TRBV7-2|TRBJ1-2|15
CASSIGGDRRYGYTF
>TRBV7-2|TRBJ1-1|13
CASSLSRGTEAFF
>TRBV9|TRBJ2-5|14
CASTRQGGLETQYF
>TRBV4-3|TRBJ2-1|14
CASSLLAGGNEQFF
>TRBV7-3|TRBJ2-1|14
CASSRLAAGNEQFF
>TRBV4-3|TRBJ2-1|16
CASSQGRLASYNEQFF
>TRBV6-5|TRBJ1-1|14
CASSLRGGHTEAFF
>TRBV27|TRBJ2-1|14
CASSPLRASNEQFF
>TRBV2|TRBJ1-5|11
CASGRNQPQHF
>TRBV11-2|TRBJ2-3|18
CASTQRTSGRESTDTQYF
>TRBV11-2|TRBJ2-5|14
CASSSTGFLETQYF
>TRBV5-1|TRBJ2-5|16
CASSPRLAGGEETQYF